This T cell receptor (beta chain) was retrieved from a study of blood T cell repertoires in COVID-19. Per the authors' pipeline: Amplifying reference gene primers gave estimates of nucleated cell counts. TCRdb keeps only in-frame clones here, not all; method: immunoSEQ multiplex PCR. Clone size and the V and J calls come from that table; the DNA yielded D and trimming. This sample has 45,000 to 60,000 clones, with 75% to 90% found just once. The CDR3 contains 15 residues. Germline V CDR1 and CDR2: SGHRS, YFSETQ. Losses at the gene ends were 3 bases for V and 4 bases for J; bases not matched to a gene: 7.

The chain is built from TRBV5-1 and TRBJ2-3; 8 nucleotides agree with TRBD1. Specimen: peripheral blood. This clonotype was sampled from a human donor in a cohort sampled during active COVID-19. The CDR3 coding sequence is TGCGCCAGCAGCTCGGACAGGGTTCCGGCAGATACGCAGTATTTT. It is translated as CASSSDRVPADTQYF.